Listed below are T cell receptor beta chains from one sample, sequenced in a study of T cell repertoires in cytomegalovirus infection. TCRdb fed the reads into MiXCR, producing one record per CDR3 protein. There are hundreds of thousands of distinct CDR3 sequences in the sample; 30% to 40% occur only once, and around 15% lies in the top ten. Sequencing was performed on PBMCs. Receptor source: a human donor in good health (CMV status not recorded). Some clones in this sample may be carry-over from other donors' samples. CDR3s include the opening cysteine and the closing phenylalanine or tryptophan. A D gene is named only where the DNA matches it firmly. A clone size is listed for some rows: how often the clone was seen (once, few, many), or a class if it is expanded.

CDR3aa	CDR3nt	abundance	v_gene	j_gene	d_gene
CASSFRRNTGELFF	TGTGCCAGCAGCTTCAGGCGTAACACCGGGGAGCTGTTTTTT	few	TRBV11-2	TRBJ2-2	.
CSAVGGPGSYSYEQYF	TGCAGTGCGGTGGGGGGGCCTGGATCGTATTCCTACGAGCAGTACTTC	.	TRBV20-1	TRBJ2-7	.
CASSESEGANEKLFF	TGTGCCAGCAGTGAATCTGAGGGGGCTAATGAAAAACTGTTTTTT	.	TRBV6-1	TRBJ1-4	.
CASTLTGNLTEAFF	TGTGCCAGCACCTTGACCGGGAATCTTACTGAAGCTTTCTTT	.	TRBV5-6	TRBJ1-1	.
CASRAWDVNTGELFF	TGTGCCAGCCGGGCTTGGGACGTAAACACCGGGGAGCTGTTTTTT	.	TRBV2	TRBJ2-2	.
CASSLRDRGGYEQFF	TGTGCCAGCAGCTTGCGGGACAGGGGCGGCTATGAGCAGTTCTTC	few	TRBV7-3	TRBJ2-1	TRBD1
CASSLALSGGASTDTQYF	TGCGCCAGCAGCCTCGCCCTTAGCGGGGGGGCAAGCACAGATACGCAGTATTTT	few	TRBV4-3	TRBJ2-3	TRBD2
CASSHNREGDTEAFF	TGTGCCAGCAGTCACAACAGGGAGGGGGACACTGAAGCTTTCTTT	.	TRBV12-3/TRBV12-4	TRBJ1-1	.
CASSYIRYSEGNQPQHF	TGTGCCAGCAGTTACATTAGGTACAGTGAGGGCAATCAGCCCCAGCATTTT	.	TRBV6-5	TRBJ1-5	.
CASSMENGNEQFF	TGTGCCAGTAGTATGGAGAACGGCAATGAGCAGTTCTTC	.	TRBV19	TRBJ2-1	.
CASSLGTETQYF	TGTGCCAGCAGCTTAGGTACAGAGACCCAGTACTTC	many	TRBV7-8	TRBJ2-5	.
CASSNKGFGYTF	TGTGCCAGCAGTAACAAGGGATTCGGCTACACCTTC	many	TRBV6-1	TRBJ1-2	.
CASSPRPSSDTQYF	TGTGCCAGCAGCCCCCGCCCCAGCTCGGATACGCAGTATTTT	.	TRBV11-2	TRBJ2-3	.
CASSHRFLVF	TGTGCCAGCAGCCACCGTTTTCTAGTCTTC	.	TRBV11-2	TRBJ2-1	.
CSGTSGGSTDTQYF	TGCAGTGGGACTAGCGGGGGGAGCACAGATACGCAGTATTTT	.	TRBV20-1	TRBJ2-3	TRBD2
CASSLVGTGVGHGELFF	TGTGCCAGCAGCTTAGTAGGGACGGGAGTGGGTCACGGGGAGCTGTTTTTT	many	TRBV7-2	TRBJ2-2	.
CASSLGLQETQYF	TGTGCCAGCAGCTTGGGACTACAAGAGACCCAGTACTTC	many	TRBV12-3/TRBV12-4	TRBJ2-5	TRBD2
CASGPLSGITEAFF	TGTGCCAGCGGGCCCCTGTCTGGGATCACTGAAGCTTTCTTT	.	TRBV2	TRBJ1-1	.
CASSPTQWQYSNQPQHF	TGTGCCAGCAGCCCCACTCAGTGGCAGTATAGCAATCAGCCCCAGCATTTT	few	TRBV28	TRBJ1-5	.
CASTLGGVSNYGYTF	TGTGCCAGCACCCTAGGCGGGGTGTCCAACTATGGCTACACCTTC	many	TRBV6-1	TRBJ1-2	.
CASSSGQGGLDTQYF	TGTGCCAGCAGCTCCGGACAGGGGGGATTAGATACGCAGTATTTT	.	TRBV7-9	TRBJ2-3	TRBD1
CASSEERLLKF	TGTGCCAGCAGTGAAGAGAGGTTGCTGAAATTT	.	TRBV6-1	TRBJ1-1	.
CASSLSWGSSPLHF	TGTGCCAGCAGTCTCTCCTGGGGCAGTTCACCCCTCCACTTT	many	TRBV7-9	TRBJ1-6	.
CSVEMANNYGYTF	TGCAGCGTTGAGATGGCGAATAACTATGGCTACACCTTC	.	TRBV29-1	TRBJ1-2	.
CASSHSGGASNEQFF	TGTGCCAGCAGCCACAGCGGGGGGGCCTCGAATGAGCAGTTCTTC	many	TRBV7-2	TRBJ2-1	TRBD2
CASSYHGRGTEAFF	TGTGCCAGCAGTTACCACGGGCGGGGCACTGAAGCTTTCTTT	.	TRBV6-6	TRBJ1-1	.
CASLSGSYGYTF	TGTGCCAGTCTCAGCGGAAGCTATGGCTACACCTTC	.	TRBV19	TRBJ1-2	.
CAISRLALHTQYF	TGTGCCATCAGTCGACTAGCCCTCCATACGCAGTATTTT	.	TRBV6-1	TRBJ2-3	TRBD2
CASSFRTGNEKLFF	TGTGCCAGCAGCTTCCGGACCGGTAATGAAAAACTGTTTTTT	many	TRBV7-2	TRBJ1-4	.
CASSAWRGGTDTQYF	TGTGCCAGCAGTGCTTGGCGGGGGGGCACAGATACGCAGTATTTT	many	TRBV6-1	TRBJ2-3	TRBD2
CASSPQQGNEQYF	TGCGCCAGCAGTCCCCAACAGGGCAACGAGCAGTACTTC	.	TRBV23-1	TRBJ2-7	.
CASMTLGLGNYGYTF	TGTGCCAGCATGACCCTAGGACTCGGTAACTATGGCTACACCTTC	.	TRBV6-1	TRBJ1-2	.
CASSPGWGTEAFF	TGTGCCAGTAGTCCAGGTTGGGGCACTGAAGCTTTCTTT	few	TRBV19	TRBJ1-1	.
CASQDGTPNSPLHF	TGTGCCAGCCAGGACGGTACACCTAATTCACCCCTCCACTTT	.	TRBV2	TRBJ1-6	.
CASSEGTYNEQFF	TGTGCCAGCAGCGAGGGGACGTACAATGAGCAGTTCTTC	.	TRBV7-3	TRBJ2-1	.
CASSRRGGNSPLHF	TGTGCCAGCAGCCGCAGGGGGGGCAATTCACCCCTCCACTTT	few	TRBV11-2	TRBJ1-6	TRBD1
CASSLAVGGSGYTF	TGTGCCAGCAGCTTGGCGGTTGGGGGAAGCGGCTACACCTTC	.	TRBV5-6	TRBJ1-2	.
CASRALGGNQPQHF	TGTGCCAGTAGGGCCCTGGGGGGTAATCAGCCCCAGCATTTT	few	TRBV19	TRBJ1-5	.
CASSEGGTSLFF	TGTGCCAGCAGTGAGGGGGGGACATCGCTGTTTTTT	few	TRBV25-1	TRBJ1-4	.
CASSPLWDYNSPLHF	TGCGCCAGCAGCCCCCTTTGGGACTATAATTCACCCCTCCACTTT	.	TRBV4-1	TRBJ1-6	.
CASSPGTAAEQFF	TGTGCCAGCAGCCCCGGGACGGCGGCTGAGCAGTTCTTC	.	TRBV12-3/TRBV12-4	TRBJ2-1	.
CASSYSTGDTQYF	TGTGCCAGCAGTTACTCGACAGGGGATACGCAGTATTTT	few	TRBV6-5	TRBJ2-3	TRBD1
CASSHQKGHDEQYF	TGCGCCAGCAGCCACCAAAAAGGGCACGACGAGCAGTACTTC	many	TRBV4-1	TRBJ2-7	.
CASSLAPGTGAPNEKLFF	TGTGCCAGCAGCTTGGCCCCCGGTACAGGGGCACCCAATGAAAAACTGTTTTTT	few	TRBV5-6	TRBJ1-4	TRBD1
CASIPGRKGENTEAFF	TGTGCCAGCATCCCGGGACGCAAGGGAGAGAACACTGAAGCTTTCTTT	.	TRBV2	TRBJ1-1	.
CASSGSGTINTGELFF	TGTGCCAGCAGCGGATCCGGGACTATAAACACCGGGGAGCTGTTTTTT	.	TRBV7-9	TRBJ2-2	TRBD2
CSARDQRGQTEAFF	TGCAGTGCTAGAGATCAAAGGGGGCAAACTGAAGCTTTCTTT	.	TRBV20-1	TRBJ1-1	TRBD1
CASRDKGSATDTQYF	TGTGCCAGTAGGGACAAGGGGAGCGCCACAGATACGCAGTATTTT	.	TRBV19	TRBJ2-3	.
CASSEAGGNQPQHF	TGTGCCAGCAGCGAAGCAGGGGGCAATCAGCCCCAGCATTTT	many	TRBV7-2	TRBJ1-5	.
CASSPEGQGKGYTF	TGTGCCAGCAGCCCGGAGGGACAGGGAAAGGGCTACACCTTC	few	TRBV5-5	TRBJ1-2	TRBD1
CASSPRGNQPQHF	TGTGCCAGCAGCCCGCGGGGCAATCAGCCCCAGCATTTT	many	TRBV7-2	TRBJ1-5	.
CASSLQRTCYEQYF	TGTGCCAGCAGCTTGCAAAGGACATGCTACGAGCAGTACTTC	.	TRBV7-8	TRBJ2-7	.
CASSQDPGQGNTEAFF	TGTGCCAGCAGCCAAGATCCCGGACAGGGGAACACTGAAGCTTTCTTT	.	TRBV4-2	TRBJ1-1	TRBD1